This T cell receptor beta chain was recovered during a study of T cell clonotyping in hematopoietic cell transplantation. Sequencing was performed with immunoSEQ multiplex PCR; in TCRdb, only in-frame clones are kept and a portion is missing. The sample carries roughly 14,000 clones, under 90% recorded once. Concerning this clone: The antigen remains undetermined.

Trimming cost V 3 bases and J 6 bases; bases outside gene matches: 7. CDR1 and CDR2 (germline): SGHRS, YFSETQ. This CDR3 comprises 14 residues. Whole-study results and caveats: Few recipient clonotypes overlapped donors; over 95% were de novo at given depth.

This specimen consisted of PBMCs, obtained 100 days after allogeneic stem cell transplant. This sequence originates from a male patient between 50 and 60 years old who had an allogeneic stem cell transplant from an unrelated donor, so T cells may come from the graft donor. Some clones in this sample may be carry-over from other donors' samples. This chain links TRBV5-1 with TRBJ2-7, with TRBD1 matching 9 bases. CDR3 coding DNA: TGCGCCAGCAGCTCCCGGGACAGGGCCCTCGAGCAGTACTTC. It encodes CASSSRDRALEQYF.